This T cell receptor (gamma chain) is from a study of γδ T cells in repeated Plasmodium falciparum infection. Whole-study context: Donors were malaria-exposed Malian children or age- and gender-matched Australian children. Malian samples came from no-transmission periods or across acute febrile malaria episodes. Study results and caveats: Many TCRgamma sequences overlapped between individuals in stable Vgamma9/Vdelta2+ repertoires. Waves of new clonotype selection appeared after repeated controlled infections in Vdelta2-negative, largely Vdelta1+, gammadelta T cells.

With CATT, TCRdb re-called clones from the multiplex PCR reads. The table records 25,000 to 35,000 gamma-chain clones, more than 1.4% of them present only once. Gammadelta T cells were flow-sorted from PBMC into Vgamma9/Vdelta2+ and Vdelta2-negative populations for bulk analysis. CDR1 is GITISATS, CDR2 ISYDGTV, per germline (reference sequence). The V segment lost 4 bases and the J segment 4 bases; nucleotides outside the gene matches: 7. The CDR3 consists of 17 residues. This clone was seen ten or more times. The target antigen is unknown. A far bigger clonotype differs at one base, so this is likely a read error. Other DNA sequences in the sample encode the same CDR3.

The TCR originated in a pool of human donors (malaria-infected and uninfected, not separated). The chain links TRGV9 to TRGJP. TCRdb records no J gene; here it was assigned by comparing the DNA to germline. The sequenced material came from gamma-delta T cells from blood. The CDR3 DNA is TGTGCCTTGTGGGAAGCAAAACAAGAGTTGGGCAAAAAAATCAAGGTATTT. Residues: CALWEAKQELGKKIKVF.